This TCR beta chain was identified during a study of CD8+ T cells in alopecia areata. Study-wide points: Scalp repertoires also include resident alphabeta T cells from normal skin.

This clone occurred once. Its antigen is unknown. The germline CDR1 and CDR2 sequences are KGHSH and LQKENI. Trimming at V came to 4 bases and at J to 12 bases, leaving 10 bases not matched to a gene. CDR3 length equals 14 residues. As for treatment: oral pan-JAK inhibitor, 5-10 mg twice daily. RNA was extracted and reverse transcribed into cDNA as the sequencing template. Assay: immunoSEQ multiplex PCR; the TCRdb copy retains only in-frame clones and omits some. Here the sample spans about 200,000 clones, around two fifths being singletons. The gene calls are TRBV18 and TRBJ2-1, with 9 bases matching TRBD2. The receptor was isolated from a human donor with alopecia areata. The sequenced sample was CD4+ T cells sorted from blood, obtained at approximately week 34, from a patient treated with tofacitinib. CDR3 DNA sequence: TGTGCCAGCTCACTGGGCCTAGCGGGGAGCGGGCAGTTCTTC. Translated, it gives CASSLGLAGSGQFF.